This T cell receptor beta chain comes out of a study of T-cell reconstitution after alpha-beta-depleted transplantation in children. Using unique molecular identifiers, the investigators prepared the TCRbeta library. TCRdb called the PCR reads again in MiXCR, with one record for every CDR3 protein. The sample yields 450,000 to 600,000 distinct CDR3 sequences, about 17% seen once. This CDR3 contains 15 residues. Germline V lookup: CDR1 SEHNR, CDR2 FQNEAQ (reference sequence). Germline trimming cut 3 bases from V and 5 bases from J; bases unmatched to any gene: 3. This chain connects TRBV7-9 to TRBJ2-1; 11 bases fit TRBD1. The input for sequencing was PBMCs from the stem cell graft donor, taken from the stem cell graft. The TCR was taken from a human donor who donated a stem cell graft to a child with acute lymphoblastic leukemia. The CDR3 sequence is CASSLGQGVHNEQFF. The CDR3 bases are TGTGCCAGCAGCTTGGGACAGGGGGTCCACAATGAGCAGTTCTTC.